The entry below describes one TCR beta chain. Its target is not known. Profiling relied on immunoSEQ multiplex PCR, and the TCRdb table lists in-frame clones only, not all of them. This repertoire shows about 84,000 clones, approximately 91% found once; its top ten account for about 2.2%. Germline V gene lookup returns CDR1 MNHNY and CDR2 SVGAGI (reference sequence). The CDR3 totals 14 residues. V lost 6 bases and J lost 0; bases outside the gene matches: 4. The data belong to a study of cytomegalovirus exposure and HLA in healthy donors. Study outcomes and limitations: It was reported that the classifier diagnosed cytomegalovirus status with high specificity and sensitivity in both the original and validation cohorts. Among the CMV-associated chains, a few were confirmed in vitro as specific for CMV antigens.

The sequence derives from a man aged 25-45 years in good health and CMV-seronegative. Material for sequencing was PBMCs. The chain combines TRBV6-6 with TRBJ2-5, with 7 bases matching TRBD2. CDR3 residues: CASSPRGDQETQYF. In DNA, the CDR3 is TGTGCCAGCAGCCCCCGGGGGGACCAAGAGACCCAGTACTTC.